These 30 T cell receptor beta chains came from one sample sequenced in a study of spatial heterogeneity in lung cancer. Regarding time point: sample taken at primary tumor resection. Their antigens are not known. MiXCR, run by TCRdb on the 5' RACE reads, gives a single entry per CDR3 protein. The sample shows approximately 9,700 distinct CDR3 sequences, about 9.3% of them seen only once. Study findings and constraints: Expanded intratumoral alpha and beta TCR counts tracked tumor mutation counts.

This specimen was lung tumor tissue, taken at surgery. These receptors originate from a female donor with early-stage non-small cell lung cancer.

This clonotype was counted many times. Here the CDR3 reads CASSGPSAWAFF. The CDR3 DNA sequence: TGTGCCAGCAGTGGACCGAGCGCATGGGCTTTCTTT. V usage is TRBV6-2 or TRBV6-3 and J usage is TRBJ1-1; D is unclear. Germline V CDR1 and CDR2: MNHEY, SVGEGT. The CDR3 loop spans 12 amino acids. V was cut by 5 bases and J by 11 bases, with 15 bases left in between.

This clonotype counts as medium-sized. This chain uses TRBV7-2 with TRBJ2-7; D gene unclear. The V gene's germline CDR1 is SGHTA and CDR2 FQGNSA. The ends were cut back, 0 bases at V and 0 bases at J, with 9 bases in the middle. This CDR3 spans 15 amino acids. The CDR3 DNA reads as TGTGCCAGCAGCTTAGCATCGGGCAGCTCCTACGAGCAGTACTTC. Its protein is CASSLASGSSYEQYF.

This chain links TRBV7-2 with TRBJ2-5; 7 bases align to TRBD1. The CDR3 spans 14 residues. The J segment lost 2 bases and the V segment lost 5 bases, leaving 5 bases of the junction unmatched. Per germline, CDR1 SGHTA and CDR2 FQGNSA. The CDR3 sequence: CASSRLRGQETQYF. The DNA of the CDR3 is TGTGCCAGCAGCCGACTCAGGGGGCAAGAGACCCAGTACTTC.

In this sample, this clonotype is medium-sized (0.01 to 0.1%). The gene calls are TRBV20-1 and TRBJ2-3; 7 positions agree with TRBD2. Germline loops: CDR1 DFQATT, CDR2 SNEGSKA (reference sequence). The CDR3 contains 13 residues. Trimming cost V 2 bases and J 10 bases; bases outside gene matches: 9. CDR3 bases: TGCAGTGCTAGAACAGCGGGGCCAAGGCCGCAGTATTTT. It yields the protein CSARTAGPRPQYF.

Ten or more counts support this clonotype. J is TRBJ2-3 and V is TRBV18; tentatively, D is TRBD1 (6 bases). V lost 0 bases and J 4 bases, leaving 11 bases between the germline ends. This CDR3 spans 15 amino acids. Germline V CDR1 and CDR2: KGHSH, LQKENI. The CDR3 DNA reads TGTGCCAGCTCACCACCGGACAGTGGCGCAGATACGCAGTATTTT. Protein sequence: CASSPPDSGADTQYF.

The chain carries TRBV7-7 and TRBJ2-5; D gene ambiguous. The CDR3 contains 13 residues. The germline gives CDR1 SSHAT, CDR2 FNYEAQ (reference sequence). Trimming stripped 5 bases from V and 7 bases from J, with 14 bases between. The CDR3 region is CASSDGRGGTQYF. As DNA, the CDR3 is TGTGCCAGCAGCGACGGACGAGGCGGGACCCAGTACTTC.

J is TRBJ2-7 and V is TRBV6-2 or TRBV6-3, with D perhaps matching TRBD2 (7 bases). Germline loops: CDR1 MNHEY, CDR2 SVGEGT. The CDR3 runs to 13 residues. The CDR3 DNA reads TGTGCTCTGGGAGGGGGGGCGATCTACGAGCAGTACTTC. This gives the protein CALGGGAIYEQYF.

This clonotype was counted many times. The CDR3 DNA follows: TGTGCCAGCAGCCTATGGGACAGGATCGGCGGGGAGCTGTTTTTT. Translation: CASSLWDRIGGELFF. The chain links TRBV3-1 to TRBJ2-2; 8 nucleotides agree with TRBD1. CDR3 length equals 15 residues. Germline CDR1 is LGHDT and CDR2 is YNNKEL (reference sequence). The V gene end was trimmed by 4 bases and the J gene end by 7 bases; junction bases not matched to a gene: 8.

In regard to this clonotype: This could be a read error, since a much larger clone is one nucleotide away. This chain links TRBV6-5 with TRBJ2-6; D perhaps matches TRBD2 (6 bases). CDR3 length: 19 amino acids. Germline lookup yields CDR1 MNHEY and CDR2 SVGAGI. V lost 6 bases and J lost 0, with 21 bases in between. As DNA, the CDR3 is TGTGCCAGCAGACCCACCCGAGAACTAGCTGGCTCTGGGGCCAACGTCCTGACTTTC. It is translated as CASRPTRELAGSGANVLTF.

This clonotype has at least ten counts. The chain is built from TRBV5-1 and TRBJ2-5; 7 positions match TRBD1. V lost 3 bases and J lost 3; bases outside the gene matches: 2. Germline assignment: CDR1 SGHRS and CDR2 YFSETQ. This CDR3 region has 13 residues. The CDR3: CASSSTGEETQYF. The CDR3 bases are TGCGCCAGCAGCTCCACAGGGGAAGAGACCCAGTACTTC.

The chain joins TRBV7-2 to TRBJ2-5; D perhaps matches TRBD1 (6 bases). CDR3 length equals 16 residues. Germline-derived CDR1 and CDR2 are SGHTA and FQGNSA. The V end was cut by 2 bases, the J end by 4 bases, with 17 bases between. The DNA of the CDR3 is TGTGCCAGCAGCTTATTGGTGGGAACAGGGCCAGAGACCCAGTACTTC. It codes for CASSLLVGTGPETQYF.

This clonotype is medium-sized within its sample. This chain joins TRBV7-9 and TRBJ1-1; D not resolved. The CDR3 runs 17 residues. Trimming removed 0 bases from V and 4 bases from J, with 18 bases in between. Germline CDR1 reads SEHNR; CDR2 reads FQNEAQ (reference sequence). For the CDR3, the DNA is TGTGCCAGCAGCTTAGCGCCTATTTCTCGTCGACTCACTGAAGCTTTCTTT. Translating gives CASSLAPISRRLTEAFF. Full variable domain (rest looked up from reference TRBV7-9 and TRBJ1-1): DTGVSQNPRHKITKRGQNVTFRCDPISEHNRLYWYRQTLGQGPEFLTYFQNEAQLEKSRLLSDRFSAERPKGSFSTLEIQRTEQGDSAMYLCASSLAPISRRLTEAFFGQGTRLTVV.

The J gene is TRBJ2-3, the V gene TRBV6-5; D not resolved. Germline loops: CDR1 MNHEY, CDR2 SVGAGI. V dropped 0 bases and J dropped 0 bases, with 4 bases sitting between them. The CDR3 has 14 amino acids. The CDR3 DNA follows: TGTGCCAGCAGTTACTCGCACAGCACAGATACGCAGTATTTT. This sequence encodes CASSYSHSTDTQYF.

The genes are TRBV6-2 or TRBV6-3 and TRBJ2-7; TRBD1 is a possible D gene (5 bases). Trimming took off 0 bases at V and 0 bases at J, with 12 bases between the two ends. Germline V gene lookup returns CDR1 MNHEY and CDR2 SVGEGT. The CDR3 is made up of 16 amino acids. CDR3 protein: CASSYSRGASSYEQYF. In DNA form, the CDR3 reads TGTGCCAGCAGTTACTCCCGTGGGGCAAGCTCCTACGAGCAGTACTTC.

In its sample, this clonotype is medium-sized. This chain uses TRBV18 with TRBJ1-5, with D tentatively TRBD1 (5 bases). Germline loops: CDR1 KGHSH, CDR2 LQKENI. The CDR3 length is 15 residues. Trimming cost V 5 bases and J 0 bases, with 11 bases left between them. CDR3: CASSWGPSSNQPQHF. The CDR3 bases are TGTGCCAGCTCATGGGGACCGAGTAGCAATCAGCCCCAGCATTTT.

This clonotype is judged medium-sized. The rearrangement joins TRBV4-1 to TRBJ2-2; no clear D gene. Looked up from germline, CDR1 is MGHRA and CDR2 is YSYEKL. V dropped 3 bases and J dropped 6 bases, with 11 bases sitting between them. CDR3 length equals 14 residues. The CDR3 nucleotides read TGCGCCAGCAGCCAGGTGTTTGGGGCCGGGGAGCTGTTTTTT. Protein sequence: CASSQVFGAGELFF.

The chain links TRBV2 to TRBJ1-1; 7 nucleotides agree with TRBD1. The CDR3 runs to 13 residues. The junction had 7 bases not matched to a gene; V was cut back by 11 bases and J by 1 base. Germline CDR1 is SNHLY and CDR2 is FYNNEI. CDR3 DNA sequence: TGTGCCTCCAGGGGGGAGCAGAACACTGAAGCTTTCTTT. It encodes CASRGEQNTEAFF.

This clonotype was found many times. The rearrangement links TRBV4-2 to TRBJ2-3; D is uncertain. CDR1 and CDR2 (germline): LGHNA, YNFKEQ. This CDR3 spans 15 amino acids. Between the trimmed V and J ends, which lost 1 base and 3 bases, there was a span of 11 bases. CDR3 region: CASSQAAGATDTQYF. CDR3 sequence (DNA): TGTGCCAGCAGCCAAGCGGCAGGAGCAACAGATACGCAGTATTTT.

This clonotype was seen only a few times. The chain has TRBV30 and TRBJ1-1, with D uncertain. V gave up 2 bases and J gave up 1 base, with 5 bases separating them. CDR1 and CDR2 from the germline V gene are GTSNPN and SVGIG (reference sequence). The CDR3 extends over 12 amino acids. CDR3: CAWSRTNTEAFF. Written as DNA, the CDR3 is TGTGCCTGGAGTCGGACGAACACTGAAGCTTTCTTT.

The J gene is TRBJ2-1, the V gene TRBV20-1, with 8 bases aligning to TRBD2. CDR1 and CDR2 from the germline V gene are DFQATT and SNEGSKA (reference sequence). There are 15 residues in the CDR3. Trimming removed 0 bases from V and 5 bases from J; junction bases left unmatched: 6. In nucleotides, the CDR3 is TGCAGTGCTAGAGATCTGGGACTAGGGAACAATGAGCAGTTCTTC. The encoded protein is CSARDLGLGNNEQFF.

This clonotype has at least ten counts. The CDR3 reads CASRDSNTEAFF. The CDR3 coding sequence is TGTGCCAGCAGGGACAGTAACACTGAAGCTTTCTTT. This chain links TRBV7-2 with TRBJ1-1; maybe TRBD1 (6 bases). The CDR3 extends over 12 amino acids. The ends were cut back, 6 bases at V and 2 bases at J, with 7 bases in the middle. Germline V gene data show CDR1 as SGHTA and CDR2 as FQGNSA.

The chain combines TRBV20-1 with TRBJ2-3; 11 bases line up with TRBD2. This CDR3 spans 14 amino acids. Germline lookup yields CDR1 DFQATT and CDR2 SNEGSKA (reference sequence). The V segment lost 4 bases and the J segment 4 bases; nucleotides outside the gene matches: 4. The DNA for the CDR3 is TGCAGTGCTATTCTAGCGGGGGGCCCAGATACGCAGTATTTT. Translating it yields CSAILAGGPDTQYF.

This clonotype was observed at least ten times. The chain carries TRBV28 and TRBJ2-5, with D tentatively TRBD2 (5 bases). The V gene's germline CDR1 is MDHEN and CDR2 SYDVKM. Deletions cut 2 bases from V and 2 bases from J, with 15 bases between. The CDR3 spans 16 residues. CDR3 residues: CASSLREGTAQETQYF. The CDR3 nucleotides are TGTGCCAGCAGTTTACGTGAGGGCACCGCTCAAGAGACCCAGTACTTC.

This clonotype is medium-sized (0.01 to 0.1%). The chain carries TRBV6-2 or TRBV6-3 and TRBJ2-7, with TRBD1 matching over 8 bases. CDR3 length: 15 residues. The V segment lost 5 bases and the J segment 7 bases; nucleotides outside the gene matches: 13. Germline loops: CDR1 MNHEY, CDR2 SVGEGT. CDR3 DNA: TGTGCCAGCAGTACCCCTCCTGGCAGGGGGCATGAGCAGTACTTC. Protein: CASSTPPGRGHEQYF.

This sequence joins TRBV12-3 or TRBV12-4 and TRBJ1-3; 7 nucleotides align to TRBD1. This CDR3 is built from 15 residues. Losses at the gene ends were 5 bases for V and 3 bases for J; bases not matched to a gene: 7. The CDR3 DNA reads TGTGCCAGCAGTCTCCAGGGGGGCCATGGAAACACCATATATTTT. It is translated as CASSLQGGHGNTIYF.

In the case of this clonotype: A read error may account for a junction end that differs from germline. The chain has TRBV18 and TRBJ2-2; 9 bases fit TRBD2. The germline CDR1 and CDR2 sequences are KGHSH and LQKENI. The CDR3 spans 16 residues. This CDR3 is CVSSLLTSGNTGELFF. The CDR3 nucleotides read TGTGTCAGCTCACTCCTGACTAGCGGTAACACCGGGGAGCTGTTTTTT.

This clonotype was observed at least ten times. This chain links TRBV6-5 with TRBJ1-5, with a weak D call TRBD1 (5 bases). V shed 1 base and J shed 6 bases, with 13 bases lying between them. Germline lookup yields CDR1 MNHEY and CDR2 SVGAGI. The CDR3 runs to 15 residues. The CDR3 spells CASSYWGWGCQPQHF. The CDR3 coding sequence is TGTGCCAGCAGTTACTGGGGCTGGGGGTGTCAGCCCCAGCATTTT.

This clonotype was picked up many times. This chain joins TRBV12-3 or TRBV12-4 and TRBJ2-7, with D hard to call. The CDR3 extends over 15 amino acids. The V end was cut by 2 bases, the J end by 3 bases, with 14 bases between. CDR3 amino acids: CASSLSVGTHYEQYF. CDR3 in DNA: TGTGCCAGCAGTTTAAGCGTTGGTACCCACTACGAGCAGTACTTC.

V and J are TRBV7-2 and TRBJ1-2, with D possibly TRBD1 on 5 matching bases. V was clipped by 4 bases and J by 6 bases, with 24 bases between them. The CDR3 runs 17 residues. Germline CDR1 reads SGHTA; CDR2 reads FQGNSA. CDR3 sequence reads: CASSYDGARQGSDGYTF. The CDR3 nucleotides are TGTGCCAGCAGCTACGACGGGGCGCGGCAGGGAAGTGATGGCTACACCTTC.

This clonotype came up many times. CDR3 region: CASSLRRLGTEAFF. For the CDR3, the DNA is TGCGCCAGCAGCTTGAGGCGGCTGGGCACTGAAGCTTTCTTT. The V and J genes are TRBV5-1 and TRBJ1-1, with unresolved D. Trimming cost V 1 base and J 4 bases, with 11 bases left between them. The CDR3 is 14 amino acids. Germline V gene data show CDR1 as SGHRS and CDR2 as YFSETQ.